These 11 T cell receptor beta chains came from one sample sequenced in a study of T-cell reconstitution after alpha-beta-depleted transplantation in children. Preparation of the TCRbeta library used unique molecular identifiers. TCRdb fed the PCR reads into MiXCR, producing one record per CDR3 protein. Here the sample spans some 300,000 distinct CDR3 sequences, around 10% being singletons. The starting material was PBMCs, obtained before TCRalphabeta/CD19-depleted stem cell transplant. Every receptor here comes from a boy under two years old with acute myeloid leukemia, due to receive a stem cell transplant.

This clonotype occurred many times. The chain has TRBV18 and TRBJ2-5; no definite D call. The germline V and J ends were trimmed by 2 bases and 0 bases, with 1 base remaining between them. The germline gives CDR1 KGHSH, CDR2 LQKENI. The CDR3 spans 12 residues. The CDR3 spells CASSPNQETQYF. The DNA for the CDR3 is TGTGCCAGCTCACCAAACCAAGAGACCCAGTACTTC. The entire variable domain, with the rest obtained from reference TRBV18 and TRBJ2-5, is as follows: NAGVMQNPRHLVRRRGQEARLRCSPMKGHSHVYWYRQLPEEGLKFMVYLQKENIIDESGMPKERFSAEFPKEGPSILRIQQVVRGDSAAYFCASSPNQETQYFGPGTRLLVL.

This clonotype was observed at least ten times. The chain links TRBV12-3 or TRBV12-4 to TRBJ1-4; 7 bases map to TRBD1. V lost 5 bases to trimming and J lost 5 bases; unmatched junction nucleotides: 5. This CDR3 spans 14 amino acids. In DNA, the CDR3 is TGTGCCAGCAGTCATCAAGGGGGCAATGAAAAACTGTTTTTT. This gives the protein CASSHQGGNEKLFF.

This clonotype was detected many times. The V and J genes are TRBV7-8 and TRBJ1-2; a weak D match, TRBD1 (6 bases). Trimming took off 5 bases at V and 4 bases at J, with 14 bases between the two ends. The germline gives CDR1 SGHVS, CDR2 FQNEAQ. This CDR3 region has 14 residues. CDR3: CASSNPGGTYGYTF. The CDR3 nucleotides are TGTGCCAGCAGCAACCCCGGGGGCACCTATGGCTACACCTTC. The full variable domain, completed using reference TRBV7-8 and TRBJ1-2, is GAGVSQSPRYKVAKRGQDVALRCDPISGHVSLFWYQQALGQGPEFLTYFQNEAQLDKSGLPSDRFFAERPEGSVSTLKIQRTQQEDSAVYLCASSNPGGTYGYTFGSGTRLTVV.

This clonotype showed up just a few times. J is TRBJ2-1 and V is TRBV24-1; 9 nucleotides align to TRBD1. This CDR3 has 15 amino acids. Germline V CDR1 and CDR2: KGHDR, SFDVKD. The trim removed 4 bases at V and 8 bases at J, leaving 8 bases unmatched. In DNA, the CDR3 is TGTGCCACCAGTGACCCCGGGACAGGGTCCCATGAGCAGTTCTTC. Protein product: CATSDPGTGSHEQFF.

The table lists this clonotype with many counts. The genes are TRBV11-2 and TRBJ2-4, with 8 bases matching TRBD1. The CDR3 has 15 residues. Germline CDR1 SGHAT, CDR2 FQNNGV. After removal of 1 base from V and 6 bases from J, the junction contained 5 bases not matched to a gene. In nucleotides, the CDR3 is TGTGCCAGCAGCTTAGGGACAGGGTACAGAAACATTCAGTACTTC. Its translation is CASSLGTGYRNIQYF. The complete variable domain, with remaining parts taken from reference TRBV11-2 and TRBJ2-4, reads EAGVAQSPRYKIIEKRQSVAFWCNPISGHATLYWYQQILGQGPKLLIQFQNNGVVDDSQLPKDRFSAERLKGVDSTLKIQPAKLEDSAVYLCASSLGTGYRNIQYFGAGTRLSVL.

In this sample, this clonotype turned up many times. The chain has TRBV12-3 or TRBV12-4 and TRBJ2-1; the match to TRBD1 covers 7 bases. The CDR3 covers 15 residues. Trimming at V came to 4 bases and at J to 8 bases, leaving 11 bases not matched to a gene. The CDR3 spells CASSSGQEYGDEQFF. CDR3 bases: TGTGCCAGCAGTTCAGGACAGGAGTACGGCGATGAGCAGTTCTTC.

The rearrangement joins TRBV7-8 to TRBJ2-1; the D is unclear. Trimming took 3 bases from V and 4 from J, leaving 16 bases between them. The CDR3 loop spans 16 amino acids. The V gene's germline CDR1 is SGHVS and CDR2 FQNEAQ. The CDR3 spells CASSFRPYDGYNEQFF. The CDR3 DNA is TGTGCCAGCAGCTTCCGCCCATACGACGGTTACAATGAGCAGTTCTTC.

This clonotype was observed many times. The chain is built from TRBV12-3 or TRBV12-4 and TRBJ2-7, with 11 positions matching TRBD2. J lost 3 bases, V lost 4 bases, and 5 bases had no gene match. The CDR3 consists of 15 residues. The CDR3 region has the DNA TGTGCCAGCAGTTCCGGGACTAGCGGCTTCTACGAGCAGTACTTC. Protein sequence: CASSSGTSGFYEQYF.

This clonotype was picked up many times. The rearrangement joins TRBV24-1 to TRBJ2-1; D possibly matches TRBD1 or TRBD2 (5 bases each). Germline values: CDR1 KGHDR, CDR2 SFDVKD. This CDR3 contains 11 residues. The V end was cut by 10 bases, the J end by 4 bases, with 7 bases between. The CDR3 protein is CATGGYNEQFF. The DNA for the CDR3 is TGTGCCACTGGGGGTTACAATGAGCAGTTCTTC.

This clonotype was picked up many times. The chain couples TRBV29-1 to TRBJ2-5; maybe TRBD2 (5 bases). Germline V gene sequence: CDR1 SQVTM, CDR2 ANQGSEA. The CDR3 loop spans 13 amino acids. V lost 5 bases and J 1 base, leaving 11 bases between the germline ends. The CDR3 sequence is CSVNLAGQETQYF. The CDR3 DNA follows: TGCAGCGTTAATCTGGCGGGCCAAGAGACCCAGTACTTC. The variable domain in full, with the rest retrieved from reference TRBV29-1 and TRBJ2-5, is SAVISQKPSRDICQRGTSLTIQCQVDSQVTMMFWYRQQPGQSLTLIATANQGSEATYESGFVIDKFPISRPNLTFSTLTVSNMSPEDSSIYLCSVNLAGQETQYFGPGTRLLVL.

This clonotype was counted between two and nine times. The chain recombines TRBV12-3 or TRBV12-4 with TRBJ2-7, with TRBD1 identical over 9 bases. There are 14 residues in the CDR3. V gave up 6 bases and J gave up 6 bases; unmatched junction bases: 9. The CDR3: CASSGTGRVGEQYF. The CDR3 DNA reads TGTGCCAGCAGCGGGACAGGGAGAGTTGGCGAGCAGTACTTC.